Shown below are 28 T cell receptor beta chains from a single sample sequenced in a study of beta chain features in type 1 diabetes. Reverse transcription of all isolated RNA meant that expressed TCRB transcripts were sequenced. Only in-frame clones appear in the TCRdb table, and some are missing; sequencing was by immunoSEQ multiplex PCR. Among hundreds of thousands of clones listed, approximately 15% were seen once. The specimen was naive CD4+ T cells from blood. All receptors come from a man aged 25 to 45 in good health.

V gene TRBV7-8 combines with J gene TRBJ2-1, with 11 bases identical to TRBD2. The CDR3 spans 19 residues. Trimming took 5 bases from V and 0 from J; bases not matched to a gene: 12. Germline CDR1 and CDR2: SGHVS and FQNEAQ. The CDR3 region is CASSTFLAGGKSSYNEQFF. CDR3 DNA: TGTGCCAGCAGCACATTCCTAGCGGGGGGCAAGAGCTCCTACAATGAGCAGTTCTTC.

There are a few counts of this clone. This chain links TRBV7-2 with TRBJ2-7, with 8 positions matching TRBD1. The germline V gene has CDR1 SGHTA and CDR2 FQGNSA. J gave up 2 bases and V 2 bases, and 5 bases lay outside the gene matches. The CDR3 spans 15 residues. The CDR3 sequence is CASSLTGTGPYEQYF. CDR3 sequence (DNA): TGTGCCAGCAGCTTAACAGGGACAGGACCCTACGAGCAGTACTTC.

The chain combines TRBV6-5 with TRBJ2-1, with D possibly TRBD1 on 5 matching bases. The CDR3 sequence is 15 residues long. In germline, CDR1 is MNHEY, CDR2 SVGAGI. Trimming took 7 bases from V and 3 from J, leaving 16 bases between them. CDR3 DNA sequence: TGTGCCAGCAATCTCCAGGGCACGAACTACAATGAGCAGTTCTTC. Protein product: CASNLQGTNYNEQFF.

In regard to this clone: A read error may explain this, as a much larger clone is one base away. The chain uses TRBV30 and TRBJ1-2; D remains unclear. Germline-derived CDR1 and CDR2 are GTSNPN and SVGIG (reference sequence). This CDR3 is 13 amino acids long. The CDR3 spells CAGSQSEVGGYTF. The CDR3 bases are TGTGCCGGGAGTCAATCAGAAGTAGGCGGCTACACCTTC.

This clone has only a few counts. V usage is TRBV7-2 and J usage is TRBJ2-3, with D uncertain. Germline CDR1 is SGHTA and CDR2 is FQGNSA. Deletions cut 4 bases from V and 0 bases from J, with 14 bases between. The CDR3 runs 16 residues. CDR3 nucleotides: TGTGCCAGCAGCTCAGCCCTTACGCGTAGCACAGATACGCAGTATTTT. Translated, it gives CASSSALTRSTDTQYF.

A few counts support this clone. This rearrangement joins TRBV7-9 to TRBJ1-6; D uncertain. The length of the CDR3 is 15 residues. Germline V gives CDR1 SEHNR, CDR2 FQNEAQ (reference sequence). V lost 2 bases and J 0 bases, leaving 5 bases between the germline ends. The CDR3 sequence: CASSLWSSYNSPLHF. The CDR3 DNA is TGTGCCAGCAGCTTATGGAGCTCCTATAATTCACCCCTCCACTTT.

This clone was counted only a few times. V usage is TRBV7-9 and J usage is TRBJ1-3; the D gene is possibly TRBD1 (6 bases). The CDR3 contains 16 residues. Between the trimmed V and J ends, which lost 4 bases and 0 bases, there was a span of 13 bases. Germline-derived CDR1 and CDR2 are SEHNR and FQNEAQ (reference sequence). CDR3 amino acids: CASSSHRDRSGNTIYF. The CDR3, as DNA: TGTGCCAGCAGCTCGCACAGGGACCGCTCTGGAAACACCATATATTTT. Based on the CDR3 plus reference TRBV7-9 and TRBJ1-3, the full variable domain is DTGVSQNPRHKITKRGQNVTFRCDPISEHNRLYWYRQTLGQGPEFLTYFQNEAQLEKSRLLSDRFSAERPKGSFSTLEIQRTEQGDSAMYLCASSSHRDRSGNTIYFGEGSWLTVV.

The table lists this clone with a few counts. The CDR3 is CASSHRLAESSGANVLTF. The CDR3 DNA is TGCGCCAGCAGCCACCGACTAGCGGAAAGCTCTGGGGCCAACGTCCTGACTTTC. This chain joins TRBV4-3 and TRBJ2-6; 9 positions match TRBD2. There are 18 residues in the CDR3. Germline V gene lookup returns CDR1 LGHNA and CDR2 YSLEER. Trimming took 3 bases from V and 0 from J; bases not matched to a gene: 6.

The chain joins TRBV6-6 to TRBJ2-1; 7 bases fit TRBD2. The CDR3 sequence is 13 residues long. Trimming cost V 7 bases and J 7 bases; bases outside gene matches: 7. Germline lookup yields CDR1 MNHNY and CDR2 SVGAGI (reference sequence). CDR3 coding DNA: TGTGCCAGCACGCCCCCCGGGGGGAATGAGCAGTTCTTC. This encodes CASTPPGGNEQFF.

This clone occurred a few times. The chain uses TRBV21-1 and TRBJ2-1; the DNA was not compared with TRBD2, the D call given in the table. TRBV21-1 is shown as a pseudogene. CDR3 size: 13 residues. This CDR3 reads CASSKSTHDEQFF. Written as DNA, the CDR3 is TGTGCCAGCAGCAAATCTACCCACGATGAGCAGTTCTTC.

In this sample, this clone turned up a few times. The DNA of the CDR3 is TGTGCCAGCGCCCAACCAGGGGGTCCCGGCTACGAGCAGTACTTC. This sequence encodes CASAQPGGPGYEQYF. The chain has TRBV27 and TRBJ2-7; 7 bases align to TRBD1. The junction had 13 bases not matched to a gene; V was cut back by 8 bases and J by 3 bases. The CDR3 has 15 amino acids. Per the germline V gene, CDR1 is MNHEY and CDR2 is SMNVEV (reference sequence).

This clone was detected a few times. The same CDR3 arises from other DNA sequences in this sample as well. This chain connects TRBV15 to TRBJ2-5, with D maybe TRBD1 (5 bases). Germline V gives CDR1 LNHNV, CDR2 YYDKDF (reference sequence). This CDR3 has 14 amino acids. The V gene lost 1 base and the J gene lost 4 bases, with 10 bases spanning the gap. The CDR3: CATSRARVRETQYF. The CDR3 bases are TGTGCCACCAGCAGAGCCAGGGTTCGAGAGACCCAGTACTTC.

This clone was detected a few times. The chain has TRBV29-1 and TRBJ1-1; D is unclear. CDR1 SQVTM and CDR2 ANQGSEA come from the germline V gene. The CDR3 extends over 13 amino acids. Trimming took off 3 bases at V and 10 bases at J, with 18 bases between the two ends. The DNA of the CDR3 is TGCAGCGTTGACACAAAAACCGCAGGTGCAGCTTTCTTT. This translates into CSVDTKTAGAAFF.

This clone was seen more than once but under ten times. The gene calls are TRBV2 and TRBJ2-3; 7 nucleotides line up with TRBD2. V lost 0 bases to trimming and J lost 3 bases; unmatched junction nucleotides: 9. The CDR3 is 17 amino acids. Germline V lookup: CDR1 SNHLY, CDR2 FYNNEI. CDR3 protein: CASSEALLARLTDTQYF. Written as DNA, the CDR3 is TGTGCCAGCAGTGAAGCCCTACTAGCGAGATTGACAGATACGCAGTATTTT. Full variable domain (remainder filled in from reference TRBV2 and TRBJ2-3): EPEVTQTPSHQVTQMGQEVILRCVPISNHLYFYWYRQILGQKVEFLVSFYNNEISEKSEIFDDQFSVERPDGSNFTLKIRSTKLEDSAMYFCASSEALLARLTDTQYFGPGTRLTVL.

This clone has only a few counts. The chain uses TRBV7-2 and TRBJ2-3, with D tentatively TRBD2 (5 bases). The CDR3 has 14 residues. CDR1 SGHTA and CDR2 FQGNSA come from the germline V gene. The germline V and J ends were trimmed by 5 bases and 5 bases, with 14 bases remaining between them. As DNA, the CDR3 is TGTGCCAGCAGCCCTACTAGTCTTGGAGATACGCAGTATTTT. It is translated as CASSPTSLGDTQYF.

This clone was seen more than once but under ten times. In DNA, the CDR3 is TGTGCCAGCAGCGACAGGGGCACGGTTTCGGGAACACCCCTCCACTTT. This codes for CASSDRGTVSGTPLHF. J is TRBJ1-6 and V is TRBV7-9, with 8 nucleotides matching TRBD1. In germline, CDR1 is SEHNR, CDR2 FQNEAQ (reference sequence). The CDR3 contains 16 residues. The V gene end was trimmed by 5 bases and the J gene end by 11 bases; junction bases not matched to a gene: 14.

This clone was detected a few times. The CDR3 here is CASGGFMNTEAFF. DNA of the CDR3: TGTGCCAGCGGGGGTTTCATGAACACTGAAGCTTTCTTT. V and J are TRBV27 and TRBJ1-1; D is perhaps TRBD1 (5 bases). The CDR3 contains 13 residues. Germline-derived CDR1 and CDR2 are MNHEY and SMNVEV (reference sequence). V was shortened by 8 bases and J by 0 bases, with 10 bases between the two germline ends.

This chain connects TRBV6-6 to TRBJ2-7; 12 bases are shared with TRBD2. V gave up 4 bases and J gave up 1 base; unmatched junction bases: 5. Per germline, CDR1 MNHNY and CDR2 SVGAGI (reference sequence). The CDR3 loop spans 16 amino acids. CDR3 loop: CASSSSGGAWSYEQYF. DNA of the CDR3: TGTGCCAGCAGTTCTAGCGGGGGGGCCTGGTCCTACGAGCAGTACTTC.

This clone was observed a few times. The V and J genes are TRBV27 and TRBJ2-1; 10 bases are a match to TRBD1. J gave up 6 bases and V 4 bases, and 9 bases lay outside the gene matches. Germline CDR1 reads MNHEY; CDR2 reads SMNVEV (reference sequence). The CDR3 contains 16 residues. This CDR3 is CASSSLRGTGANEQFF. The CDR3 DNA sequence: TGTGCCAGCAGTTCCCTCCGAGGGACAGGGGCCAATGAGCAGTTCTTC.

The V gene is TRBV6-5, the J gene TRBJ1-5; possible D gene TRBD1, 5 bases. CDR3 length equals 14 residues. Per the germline V gene, CDR1 is MNHEY and CDR2 is SVGAGI. V lost 5 bases and J lost 9, with 17 bases in between. The CDR3 bases are TGTGCCAGCAGTGCCTCGACTGGGGGAGGGCCCCAGCATTTT. This codes for CASSASTGGGPQHF.

The sample holds a few counts of this clone. The CDR3 is CASSQKALAGITDTQYF. Here the CDR3 DNA reads TGTGCCAGCAGCCAAAAGGCGCTAGCGGGAATCACAGATACGCAGTATTTT. The V and J genes are TRBV7-9 and TRBJ2-3; 9 nucleotides match TRBD2. The germline CDR1 and CDR2 sequences are SEHNR and FQNEAQ (reference sequence). There are 17 residues in the CDR3. The trim removed 5 bases at V and 2 bases at J, leaving 11 bases unmatched.

This sequence joins TRBV7-2 and TRBJ1-2; unclear D gene. In germline, CDR1 is SGHTA, CDR2 FQGNSA. This CDR3 is built from 13 residues. V dropped 1 base and J dropped 4 bases, with 7 bases sitting between them. The CDR3 region has the DNA TGTGCCAGCAGCTTAGGTGGATTCTATGGCTACACCTTC. As protein: CASSLGGFYGYTF.

This clone was seen more than once but under ten times. This same CDR3 is encoded by further DNA sequences in the sample. This sequence joins TRBV7-2 and TRBJ2-5; D unresolved. Trimming pared 4 bases from V and 5 bases from J, leaving 5 bases between. Germline V lookup: CDR1 SGHTA, CDR2 FQGNSA. The CDR3 length is 11 residues. The CDR3 sequence is CASSSLETQYF. The CDR3 DNA follows: TGTGCCAGCAGCTCACTGGAGACCCAGTACTTC.

This clone was seen a handful of times. For the CDR3, the DNA is TGCAGTGCTAAGGGATATGAGCAGTTCTTC. Translating gives CSAKGYEQFF. V is TRBV20-1 and J is TRBJ2-1; D call uncertain. This CDR3 is 10 amino acids long. Germline V gene data show CDR1 as DFQATT and CDR2 as SNEGSKA (reference sequence). The V end lost 4 bases, the J end lost 8 bases, and 6 bases lay between the germline ends.

There are a few counts of this clone. J is TRBJ2-5 and V is TRBV4-1, with a weak D call TRBD1 (6 bases). The CDR3 loop spans 13 amino acids. CDR1 is MGHRA, CDR2 YSYEKL, per germline. The ends were cut back, 3 bases at V and 5 bases at J, with 10 bases in the middle. The CDR3 nucleotides are TGCGCCAGCAGCCAGGGGGCCGGGGAGACCCAGTACTTC. Protein product: CASSQGAGETQYF.

The chain carries TRBV13 and TRBJ2-7; TRBD2 matches 7 bases. The CDR3 is 17 amino acids. The V gene's germline CDR1 is PRHDT and CDR2 FYEKMQ (reference sequence). Trimming at V came to 4 bases and at J to 2 bases, leaving 14 bases not matched to a gene. The CDR3 loop reads CASSSAGLHPTAYEQYF. The CDR3 nucleotides read TGTGCCAGCAGCTCAGCGGGGCTTCATCCTACCGCCTACGAGCAGTACTTC.

The chain combines TRBV21-1 with TRBJ2-7; TRBD1 is the table's D call and was not checked against the DNA. TRBV21-1 is noted as a pseudogene. The CDR3 has 16 amino acids. This CDR3 reads CASSKARQVQTYEQYV. For the CDR3, the DNA is TGTGCCAGCAGCAAAGCCCGACAGGTCCAGACCTACGAGCAGTACGTC.

The rearrangement links TRBV7-2 to TRBJ1-1; no clear D. V dropped 5 bases and J dropped 0 bases, with 10 bases sitting between them. Looked up from germline, CDR1 is SGHTA and CDR2 is FQGNSA. The CDR3 is 14 amino acids. This CDR3 is CASSGEKMNTEAFF. CDR3 in DNA: TGTGCCAGCAGCGGGGAAAAGATGAACACTGAAGCTTTCTTT.